Listed below are T cell receptor beta chains from one sample, sequenced in a study of cytomegalovirus exposure and HLA in healthy donors. Sequenced by immunoSEQ multiplex PCR; TCRdb stores in-frame clones only, minus some. Among approximately 170,000 clones listed, 65% to 80% were seen once. Sequenced input: PBMCs. The receptors stem from a man aged 25-45 years in good health and CMV-seropositive. Both conserved end residues are part of each CDR3. The order of the fields is J gene, V gene, D gene, clone size, CDR3 DNA, CDR3 protein. D genes are given only for firm matches. A clone size is listed for some rows: how often the clone was seen (once, few, many), or a class if it is expanded.

>TRBJ2-1|TRBV2|-|-
TGTGCCAGCAGTCCTAGAAGGAGAGAAAATGAGCAGTTCTTC
CASSPRRRENEQFF
>TRBJ2-3|TRBV7-9|-|-
TGTGCCAGCAGCTTACAGCGTTATTCCCCAGATACGCAGTATTTT
CASSLQRYSPDTQYF
>TRBJ2-5|TRBV5-1|-|-
TGCGCCAGCAGCTTGGCCCCTACGGGAGCTACAGAGACCCAGTACTTC
CASSLAPTGATETQYF
>TRBJ1-5|TRBV19|-|-
TGTGCCAGTAGTATAGGTCAAGGGAGGGGTCAGCCCCAGCATTTT
CASSIGQGRGQPQHF
>TRBJ1-6|TRBV5-8|TRBD1|-
TGTGCCAGCAGCTTGTCCAACAGGGGATCATACAATTCACCCCTCCACTTT
CASSLSNRGSYNSPLHF
>TRBJ1-4|TRBV5-5|-|few
TGTGCCAGCAGCTCCAACGGGGTGAATGGTGAAAAACTGTTTTTT
CASSSNGVNGEKLFF
>TRBJ1-5|TRBV19|-|-
TGTGCCAGTAGGGCGGGGGGGCAGCCCCAGCATTTT
CASRAGGQPQHF
>TRBJ1-2|TRBV7-3|-|few
TGTGCCAGCAGCCCCGGCGAGGGATATGGCTACACCTTC
CASSPGEGYGYTF
>TRBJ1-6|TRBV7-6|TRBD1|-
TGTGCCAGCAGCCCACAGGGGGCGGTTTCACCCCTCCACTTT
CASSPQGAVSPLHF
>TRBJ1-5|TRBV7-3|-|-
TGTGCCAGCAGCTTAAATTCGCAGGGAAAGCAGAATCAGCCCCAGCATTTT
CASSLNSQGKQNQPQHF
>TRBJ1-4|TRBV7-9|TRBD1|-
TGTGCCAGCAGCTCGGGACAGGGGTTTGAAAAACTGTTTTTT
CASSSGQGFEKLFF
>TRBJ2-7|TRBV7-6|TRBD2|-
TGTGCCAGCAGCCACAAGTCTAGCGGGAGAGGAGGCGAGCAGTACTTC
CASSHKSSGRGGEQYF
>TRBJ1-2|TRBV9|TRBD1|-
TGTGCCAGCAGCGTAGATGGGACAGGGGCTGCTGACCCCTATGGCTACACCTTC
CASSVDGTGAADPYGYTF
>TRBJ1-4|TRBV6-5|-|-
TGTGCCAGCAGTTCGTGGTCAGGTCGAGGGAATGAAAAACTGTTTTTT
CASSSWSGRGNEKLFF
>TRBJ2-5|TRBV4-2|TRBD2|-
TGTGCCAGCAGCCCTCGCGGGGGGAACCAAGAGACCCAGTACTTC
CASSPRGGNQETQYF
>TRBJ2-7|TRBV7-2|TRBD1|once
TGTGCCAGCAGCTTAGCGTGGCCAGGGGGCGATCGCGACGAGCAGTACTTC
CASSLAWPGGDRDEQYF
>TRBJ2-3|TRBV19|TRBD2|-
TGTGCCAGTAGTATGGGACTAGCTGATACGCAGTATTTT
CASSMGLADTQYF
>TRBJ1-3|TRBV4-2|-|-
TGTGCCAGCAGCCCGTTACGGGGTGGGGGGGTTGGAAACACCATATATTTT
CASSPLRGGGVGNTIYF
>TRBJ1-5|TRBV7-9|TRBD1|-
TGTGCCAGCAGCCTAGGACAGGGGGTAGGTCAGCCCCAGCATTTT
CASSLGQGVGQPQHF
>TRBJ2-2|TRBV10-3|TRBD2|-
TGTGCCATCAGGAACGGACTAGCGGGGGACACCGGGGAGCTGTTTTTT
CAIRNGLAGDTGELFF
>TRBJ1-1|TRBV10-3|-|-
TGTGCCATCAAATTGGAGTTGGACACTGAAGCTTTCTTT
CAIKLELDTEAFF
>TRBJ2-7|TRBV29-1|-|few
TGCAGCGTTGAAAGCAACTTGGTCGACGAGCAGTACTTC
CSVESNLVDEQYF
>TRBJ2-1|TRBV15|TRBD2|-
TGTGCCACCAGCAGTGGACTAGCGGCATACAATGAGCAGTTCTTC
CATSSGLAAYNEQFF
>TRBJ2-1|TRBV2|TRBD2|-
TGTGCCAGCAGTGAAGGGCTAGCGGGGGCCTCTCGGCATGAGCAGTTCTTC
CASSEGLAGASRHEQFF
>TRBJ2-7|TRBV7-9|TRBD1|-
TGTGCCAGCAGCCCGGGAAAGAGACAGGGTTTGTACGAGCAGTACTTC
CASSPGKRQGLYEQYF
>TRBJ2-2|TRBV5-1|TRBD1|-
TGCGCCAGCAGCTTGGGTCTCAGGGGGCGTGGGAACACCGGGGAGCTGTTTTTT
CASSLGLRGRGNTGELFF
>TRBJ1-3|TRBV4-2|-|-
TGTGCCAGCAGCCTCGAGGGGGTTAGTAGGAACACCATATATTTT
CASSLEGVSRNTIYF
>TRBJ1-4|TRBV30|-|-
TGTGCCTGGAGTGAGGGAGGAGTCAATGAAAAACTGTTTTTT
CAWSEGGVNEKLFF
>TRBJ1-1|TRBV9|TRBD1|-
TGTGCCAGCAGCGGCGGACAGGGCCACACTGAAGCTTTCTTT
CASSGGQGHTEAFF
>TRBJ1-1|TRBV28|-|-
TGTGCCAGTACAGGGTTCATTGATGGTAGGGCTTTCTTT
CASTGFIDGRAFF
>TRBJ2-7|TRBV27|-|few
TGTGCCAGCATTAGGACAGAACCTTTCTACGAGCAGTACTTC
CASIRTEPFYEQYF
>TRBJ1-1|TRBV28|-|few
TGTGCCAGCAGTCGACCGCCAGGGGAGAGGGCTTTCTTT
CASSRPPGERAFF
>TRBJ1-1|TRBV25-1|-|few
TGTGCCAGCAGAGGTAAGGGAGTGAACACTGAAGCTTTCTTT
CASRGKGVNTEAFF
>TRBJ2-5|TRBV14|-|-
TGTGCCAGCAGCCGCCCAACAGGTTGGGGAGAGACCCAGTACTTC
CASSRPTGWGETQYF
>TRBJ1-1|TRBV7-9|TRBD1|few
TGTGCCAGCAGCTGGGACAGGGCAGGAAACACTGAAGCTTTCTTT
CASSWDRAGNTEAFF
>TRBJ2-1|TRBV7-9|TRBD1|-
TGTGCCAGCAGCTTAGCGGTGACAGGGGGCTGGAATGAGCAGTTCTTC
CASSLAVTGGWNEQFF
>TRBJ2-1|TRBV7-8|TRBD2|-
TGTGCCAGCAGCTTATGGGAGGGCCAATCATCCGAGCAGTTCTTC
CASSLWEGQSSEQFF
>TRBJ2-3|TRBV4-2|-|-
TGTGCCAGCAGCCAAGACGGCTGGGGGGGCACAGATACGCAGTATTTT
CASSQDGWGGTDTQYF
>TRBJ2-1|TRBV4-2|TRBD2|once
TGTGCCAGCAGCCAAGAGTCCAGCGGGGGCTCCTACAATGAGCAGTTCTTC
CASSQESSGGSYNEQFF
>TRBJ2-5|TRBV11-3|-|-
TGTGCCAGCAGCTTAGTTTCACAAGAGACCCAGTACTTC
CASSLVSQETQYF
>TRBJ1-5|TRBV19|-|-
TGTGCCAGTAGTATTCACCAGGGGACGGGTCAGCCCCAGCATTTT
CASSIHQGTGQPQHF
>TRBJ2-7|TRBV13|-|-
TGTGCCAGCAGCATCGCACAGGGATACGAGCAGTACTTC
CASSIAQGYEQYF
>TRBJ2-5|TRBV7-2|-|-
TGTGCCAGCAGCTTAGTGCGGACTGGGGAGACCCAGTACTTC
CASSLVRTGETQYF
>TRBJ2-7|TRBV27|TRBD2|-
TGTGCCAGCAGTTTAGGATTGGCGGGAGGATATTACGAGCAGTACTTC
CASSLGLAGGYYEQYF
>TRBJ1-1|TRBV19|-|-
TGTGCCACCGGAACAAAGCCGCAGGGCACTGAAGCTTTCTTT
CATGTKPQGTEAFF
>TRBJ1-2|TRBV7-7|-|-
TGTGCTAGCAGCTTAGCGGTTTGGGCCGGACAGCCCTATGGCTACACCTTC
CASSLAVWAGQPYGYTF
>TRBJ2-1|TRBV10-3|TRBD2|-
TGTGCCATCAGTGACGAGACTAGCGTCCATGAGCAGTTCTTC
CAISDETSVHEQFF
>TRBJ2-4|TRBV28|-|-
TGTGCCAGCAGTTTGGGGCCAGGTCAAAACATTCAGTACTTC
CASSLGPGQNIQYF
>TRBJ2-1|TRBV4-3|TRBD2|-
TGCGCCAGCAGCCAAATAGCGGGAACCTACAATGAGCAGTTCTTC
CASSQIAGTYNEQFF
>TRBJ2-7|TRBV25-1|-|-
TGTGCCAGCAGTAGACAGTCCTCCTACGAGCAGTACTTC
CASSRQSSYEQYF
>TRBJ2-7|TRBV9|TRBD2|-
TGTGCCAGCAACGGCGGGGGGCGCTCCTACGAGCAGTACTTC
CASNGGGRSYEQYF
>TRBJ1-1|TRBV20-1|-|-
TGCAGTGCTAGAGATTCGGAAGCTTTCTTT
CSARDSEAFF
>TRBJ2-5|TRBV7-9|-|-
TGTGCCAGCAGCGTCTCCAACGCACCCCAGTCCCAGTACTTC
CASSVSNAPQSQYF
>TRBJ2-7|TRBV5-1|TRBD1|-
TGCGCCAGCAGCCCGAAATCAGGGACAGGGCTCTACGAGCAGTACTTC
CASSPKSGTGLYEQYF
>TRBJ2-1|TRBV9|TRBD1|once
TGTGCCAGCAGCGTAGCTACAGGGGGGTTTGGCCGCACCTACAATGAGCAGTTCTTC
CASSVATGGFGRTYNEQFF
>TRBJ1-5|TRBV9|-|-
TGTGCCAGCAGCGTAGATCCAGGGCTTCGGCCCCAGCATTTT
CASSVDPGLRPQHF
>TRBJ2-7|TRBV30|TRBD1|-
TGTGCCTGGAGCCCTTCCAGGACAGGGGTATACGAGCAGTACTTC
CAWSPSRTGVYEQYF
>TRBJ2-7|TRBV7-9|TRBD2|once
TGTGCCAGCAGCTTGCAACTAGCGGCTTCCTACGAGCAGTACTTC
CASSLQLAASYEQYF
>TRBJ2-2|TRBV19|-|-
TGTGCCAGTAGTGGGGCGGGAAGGATCGCCGACGCCGGGGAGCTGTTTTTT
CASSGAGRIADAGELFF
>TRBJ2-7|TRBV19|-|once
TGTGCCAGTAGTGCGGGACCTACCCCCTACGAGCAGTACTTC
CASSAGPTPYEQYF